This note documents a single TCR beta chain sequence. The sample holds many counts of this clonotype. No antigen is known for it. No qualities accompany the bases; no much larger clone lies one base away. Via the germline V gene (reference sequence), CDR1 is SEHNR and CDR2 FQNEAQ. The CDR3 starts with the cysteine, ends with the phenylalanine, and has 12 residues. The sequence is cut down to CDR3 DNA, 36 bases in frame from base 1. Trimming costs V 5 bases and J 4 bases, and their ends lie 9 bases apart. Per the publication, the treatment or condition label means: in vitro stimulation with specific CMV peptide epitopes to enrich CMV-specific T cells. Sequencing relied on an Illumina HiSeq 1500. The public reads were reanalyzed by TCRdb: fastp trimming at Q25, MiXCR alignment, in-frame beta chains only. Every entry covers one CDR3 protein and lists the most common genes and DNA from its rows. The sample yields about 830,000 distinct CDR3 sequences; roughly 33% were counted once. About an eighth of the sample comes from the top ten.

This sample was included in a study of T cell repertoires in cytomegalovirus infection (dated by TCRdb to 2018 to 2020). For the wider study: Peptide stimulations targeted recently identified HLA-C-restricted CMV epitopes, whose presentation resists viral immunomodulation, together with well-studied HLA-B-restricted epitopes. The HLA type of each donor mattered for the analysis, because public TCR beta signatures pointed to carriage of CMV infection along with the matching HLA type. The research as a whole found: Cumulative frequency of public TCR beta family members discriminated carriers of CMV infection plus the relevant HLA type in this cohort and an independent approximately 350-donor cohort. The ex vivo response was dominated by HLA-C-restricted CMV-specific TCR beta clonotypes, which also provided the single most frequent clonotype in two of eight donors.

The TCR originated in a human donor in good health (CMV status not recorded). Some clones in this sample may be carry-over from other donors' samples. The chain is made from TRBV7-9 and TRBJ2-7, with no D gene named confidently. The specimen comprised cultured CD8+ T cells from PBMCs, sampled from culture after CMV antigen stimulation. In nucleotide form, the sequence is TGTGCCAGCAGCATTAGGTCGTACGAGCAGTACTTC. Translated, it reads CASSIRSYEQYF.